The 25 T cell receptor beta chains below all came from one sample that was sequenced in a study of OX40 agonist ivuxolimab in advanced cancers. Sequenced by immunoSEQ multiplex PCR; TCRdb stores in-frame clones only, minus some. The table includes 70,000 or so clones, 92% detected once. The input for sequencing was CD4+ or CD8+ T cells sorted from blood, taken in a trial of the OX40 agonist ivuxolimab. These receptors all come from an adult with an advanced solid tumor such as melanoma, head and neck, liver or kidney cancer.

The chain carries TRBV18 and TRBJ2-3; 7 nucleotides agree with TRBD1. CDR3 length equals 17 residues. J was trimmed by 2 bases and V by 1 base; bases with no gene match: 9. The germline V gene has CDR1 KGHSH and CDR2 LQKENI. The CDR3 is CASSPRSLDRITDTQYF. The CDR3 nucleotides read TGTGCCAGCTCACCACGTAGCTTGGACAGGATCACAGATACGCAGTATTTT.

V and J are TRBV29-1 and TRBJ1-1; 8 bases align to TRBD1. This CDR3 is 12 amino acids long. V lost 4 bases and J lost 4; bases outside the gene matches: 2. Germline CDR1 is SQVTM and CDR2 is ANQGSEA. In DNA form, the CDR3 reads TGCAGCGTTGGAACAGGGGGCACTGAAGCTTTCTTT. Translated, it gives CSVGTGGTEAFF.

The chain carries TRBV25-1 and TRBJ1-5; no reliable D call. The CDR3 has 13 residues. Germline CDR1 reads MGHDK; CDR2 reads SYGVNS. V was cut by 8 bases and J by 2 bases, with 10 bases left in between. The CDR3 is CASGRGGNQPQHF. The CDR3 nucleotides are TGTGCCAGCGGACGTGGTGGCAATCAGCCCCAGCATTTT. Combining the CDR3 with reference TRBV25-1 and TRBJ1-5 gives the whole variable domain EADIYQTPRYLVIGTGKKITLECSQTMGHDKMYWYQQDPGMELHLIHYSYGVNSTEKGDLSSESTVSRIRTEHFPLTLESARPSHTSQYLCASGRGGNQPQHFGDGTRLSIL.

J is TRBJ1-1 and V is TRBV4-3; 8 positions agree with TRBD1. The germline CDR1 and CDR2 sequences are LGHNA and YSLEER. V gave up 1 base and J gave up 7 bases; unmatched junction bases: 2. The CDR3 extends over 13 amino acids. The CDR3 DNA reads TGCGCCAGCAGCCAAGCGGGACAGGTTGAAGCTTTCTTT. It encodes CASSQAGQVEAFF.

V and J are TRBV9 and TRBJ1-1; D ambiguous. The CDR3 has 13 residues. CDR1 and CDR2 (germline): SGDLS, YYNGEE. Deletions cut 2 bases from V and 1 base from J, with 6 bases between. This chain's CDR3 is CASSVSQNTEAFF. The CDR3 DNA follows: TGTGCCAGCAGCGTCTCCCAGAACACTGAAGCTTTCTTT.

The chain links TRBV6-6 to TRBJ1-2; D not resolved. Deletions cut 5 bases from V and 0 bases from J, with 7 bases between. Germline loops: CDR1 MNHNY, CDR2 SVGAGI (reference sequence). CDR3 length equals 13 residues. The CDR3 DNA is TGTGCCAGCAGTCAGGAAACTAACTATGGCTACACCTTC. Translation gives CASSQETNYGYTF.

This clone was counted a single time. The V call is TRBV10-2, the J call TRBJ2-3, with D unclear. Germline V gene lookup returns CDR1 WSHSY and CDR2 SAAADI. CDR3 length: 14 residues. Trimming removed 5 bases at V and 7 bases at J, with 16 bases between. CDR3 nucleotide sequence: TGCGCCAGCAGTATGGACGAACTCCCCAATACGCAGTATTTT. Amino acids: CASSMDELPNTQYF.

This chain uses TRBV6-5 with TRBJ2-1; D is ambiguous. The CDR3 is 14 amino acids. CDR1 and CDR2 (germline): MNHEY, SVGAGI. Trimming removed 0 bases at V and 8 bases at J, with 11 bases between. CDR3: CASSYSEGIDEQFF. For the CDR3, the DNA is TGTGCCAGCAGTTACTCGGAAGGTATTGATGAGCAGTTCTTC.

The chain employs TRBV7-6 and TRBJ2-7, with TRBD2 identical over 16 bases. CDR1 is SGHVS and CDR2 is FNYEAQ in the germline V gene. This CDR3 comprises 17 residues. The trim removed 5 bases at V and 0 bases at J, leaving 4 bases unmatched. This chain's CDR3 is CASSEGLAGGFSYEQYF. DNA of the CDR3: TGTGCCAGCAGCGAGGGACTAGCGGGGGGGTTCTCCTACGAGCAGTACTTC. Combining the CDR3 with reference TRBV7-6 and TRBJ2-7 gives the whole variable domain GAGVSQSPRYKVTKRGQDVALRCDPISGHVSLYWYRQALGQGPEFLTYFNYEAQQDKSGLPNDRFSAERPEGSISTLTIQRTEQRDSAMYRCASSEGLAGGFSYEQYFGPGTRLTVT.

V and J are TRBV10-3 and TRBJ2-1; TRBD2 aligns across 12 bases. Germline loops: CDR1 ENHRY, CDR2 SYGVKD. V was clipped by 8 bases and J by 5 bases; unmatched bases: 4. This CDR3 is built from 14 residues. CDR3 sequence reads: CAIGLAGGHNEQFF. The CDR3 DNA follows: TGTGCCATCGGGCTAGCGGGGGGGCACAATGAGCAGTTCTTC.

The gene calls are TRBV19 and TRBJ2-3, with no clear D. Germline CDR1 is LNHDA and CDR2 is SQIVND (reference sequence). The V end lost 1 base, the J end lost 2 bases, and 10 bases lay between the germline ends. The CDR3 covers 15 residues. The CDR3 DNA reads TGTGCCAGTAGTATAGCCGGGCCGTACACAGATACGCAGTATTTT. It yields the protein CASSIAGPYTDTQYF.

The chain carries TRBV9 and TRBJ2-5; 7 positions agree with TRBD2. Germline lookup yields CDR1 SGDLS and CDR2 YYNGEE. The junction had 3 bases not matched to a gene; V was cut back by 2 bases and J by 2 bases. The CDR3 totals 14 residues. The CDR3 sequence: CASSVKGLQETQYF. As DNA, the CDR3 is TGTGCCAGCAGCGTGAAGGGACTACAAGAGACCCAGTACTTC.

This CDR3 reads CAWSRVGEGYTF. CDR3 DNA sequence: TGTGCCTGGAGTCGGGTTGGAGAGGGCTACACCTTC. The V gene is TRBV30, the J gene TRBJ1-2; D gene unclear. The V and J ends lost 2 bases and 8 bases respectively, with 12 bases between them. The CDR3 runs 12 residues. Germline CDR1 reads GTSNPN; CDR2 reads SVGIG (reference sequence).

V usage is TRBV7-3 and J usage is TRBJ2-7, with 10 positions matching TRBD1. The CDR3 extends over 15 amino acids. J gave up 6 bases and V 5 bases, and 10 bases lay outside the gene matches. In germline, CDR1 is SGHTA, CDR2 FQGTGA. CDR3 in amino acids: CASSLRDRGFSEQYF. Here the CDR3 DNA reads TGTGCCAGCAGCCTCCGGGACAGGGGTTTTTCCGAGCAGTACTTC.

The genes are TRBV4-3 and TRBJ2-5; D is unclear. Gene TRBJ2-7 matches the end of the DNA better, so the J call may be wrong. Germline V gene data show CDR1 as LGHNA and CDR2 as YSLEER. The CDR3 covers 13 residues. The CDR3 loop reads CASSQGGAYEQYF. CDR3 nucleotides: TGCGCCAGCAGCCAAGGCGGAGCCTACGAGCAGTACTTC.

This chain joins TRBV13 and TRBJ1-5; D is unresolved. The CDR3 contains 12 residues. The V end lost 6 bases, the J end lost 7 bases, and 10 bases lay between the germline ends. Germline CDR1 is PRHDT and CDR2 is FYEKMQ (reference sequence). The CDR3 DNA follows: TGTGCCAGCAGTGGAGCTGGGCAGCCCCAGCATTTT. It encodes CASSGAGQPQHF.

This chain links TRBV4-3 with TRBJ1-2; 7 bases agree with TRBD1. The V gene's germline CDR1 is LGHNA and CDR2 YSLEER. The CDR3 has 15 residues. Trimming at V came to 0 bases and at J to 0 bases, leaving 1 base not matched to a gene. CDR3: CASSQEGTANYGYTF. The DNA for the CDR3 is TGCGCCAGCAGCCAAGAAGGGACAGCTAACTATGGCTACACCTTC.

The V gene is TRBV6-5, the J gene TRBJ2-1, with D possibly matching TRBD1 (6 bases). The CDR3 extends over 12 amino acids. Germline CDR1 is MNHEY and CDR2 is SVGAGI. V was cut by 5 bases and J by 8 bases, with 10 bases left in between. The CDR3 reads CASSQGLDEQFF. CDR3 in DNA: TGTGCCAGCAGTCAGGGGCTAGATGAGCAGTTCTTC.

J is TRBJ1-5 and V is TRBV5-5; D call uncertain. Germline values: CDR1 SGHKS, CDR2 YYEKEE (reference sequence). The CDR3 has 14 residues. V dropped 3 bases and J dropped 3 bases, with 10 bases sitting between them. CDR3 DNA: TGTGCCAGCAGCTCGGGATGGGCCAATCAGCCCCAGCATTTT. Its translation: CASSSGWANQPQHF.

V gene TRBV7-6 combines with J gene TRBJ1-1; the D is unclear. V was clipped by 5 bases and J by 3 bases, with 7 bases between them. CDR1 is SGHVS, CDR2 FNYEAQ, per germline. The CDR3 consists of 12 residues. The CDR3 loop is CASSPLHTEAFF. CDR3 in DNA: TGTGCCAGCAGCCCGCTCCACACTGAAGCTTTCTTT.

V usage is TRBV27 and J usage is TRBJ1-2; D is unresolved. Germline CDR1 and CDR2: MNHEY and SMNVEV (reference sequence). This CDR3 has 13 amino acids. The germline V and J ends were trimmed by 3 bases and 4 bases, with 9 bases remaining between them. The CDR3 sequence is CASSFSGLYGYTF. The CDR3 DNA follows: TGTGCCAGCAGTTTCTCGGGTCTCTATGGCTACACCTTC.

The chain links TRBV19 to TRBJ2-7; 10 nucleotides align to TRBD2. Losses at the gene ends were 4 bases for V and 4 bases for J; bases not matched to a gene: 7. In germline, CDR1 is LNHDA, CDR2 SQIVND (reference sequence). The length of the CDR3 is 15 residues. The CDR3 DNA reads as TGTGCCAGTAGTACGACTAGCGGGTGGGGTTACGAGCAGTACTTC. Residues: CASSTTSGWGYEQYF. The full variable domain, in which reference TRBV19 and TRBJ2-7 provide the parts outside the CDR3, is DGGITQSPKYLFRKEGQNVTLSCEQNLNHDAMYWYRQDPGQGLRLIYYSQIVNDFQKGDIAEGYSVSREKKESFPLTVTSAQKNPTAFYLCASSTTSGWGYEQYFGPGTRLTVT.

This chain uses TRBV9 with TRBJ2-5; D not resolved. CDR3 size: 14 residues. The germline V gene has CDR1 SGDLS and CDR2 YYNGEE. V lost 0 bases and J lost 9, with 15 bases in between. The chain's CDR3 is CASSVEAPPQAQYF. Here the CDR3 DNA reads TGTGCCAGCAGCGTAGAGGCTCCCCCCCAGGCCCAGTACTTC.

The chain joins TRBV7-6 to TRBJ1-1; a weak D match, TRBD1 (6 bases). This CDR3 has 14 residues. Trimming took off 5 bases at V and 5 bases at J, with 15 bases between the two ends. Per the germline V gene, CDR1 is SGHVS and CDR2 is FNYEAQ. CDR3 coding DNA: TGTGCCAGCAGCCAGGGACACCTTGGGACTGAAGCTTTCTTT. Translating it yields CASSQGHLGTEAFF.

The chain links TRBV19 to TRBJ1-1; 8 bases match TRBD1. After removal of 6 bases from V and 3 bases from J, the junction contained 6 bases not matched to a gene. This CDR3 region has 14 residues. The germline V gene has CDR1 LNHDA and CDR2 SQIVND (reference sequence). This chain's CDR3 is CASRKTGADTEAFF. The DNA of the CDR3 is TGTGCCAGTAGAAAGACAGGGGCGGACACTGAAGCTTTCTTT.